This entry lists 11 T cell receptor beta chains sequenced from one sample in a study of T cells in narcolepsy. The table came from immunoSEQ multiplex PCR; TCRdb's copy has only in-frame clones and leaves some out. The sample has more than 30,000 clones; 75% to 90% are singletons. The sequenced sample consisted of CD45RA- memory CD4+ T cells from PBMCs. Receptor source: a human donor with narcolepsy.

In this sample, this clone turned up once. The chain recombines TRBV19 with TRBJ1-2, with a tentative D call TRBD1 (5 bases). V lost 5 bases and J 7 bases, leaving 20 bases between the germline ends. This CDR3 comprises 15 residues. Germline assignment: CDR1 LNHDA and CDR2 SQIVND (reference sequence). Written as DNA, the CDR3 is TGTGCCAGTAGTTCCGGCAGGGCCCGCCTAGGTGGCTACACCTTC. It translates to CASSSGRARLGGYTF.

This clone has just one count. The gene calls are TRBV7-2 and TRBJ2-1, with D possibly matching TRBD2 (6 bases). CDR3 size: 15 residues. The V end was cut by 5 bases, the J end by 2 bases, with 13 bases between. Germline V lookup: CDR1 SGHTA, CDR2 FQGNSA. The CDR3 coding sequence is TGTGCCAGCAGCCACGGGGGTCGGGCCTACAATGAGCAGTTCTTC. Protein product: CASSHGGRAYNEQFF.

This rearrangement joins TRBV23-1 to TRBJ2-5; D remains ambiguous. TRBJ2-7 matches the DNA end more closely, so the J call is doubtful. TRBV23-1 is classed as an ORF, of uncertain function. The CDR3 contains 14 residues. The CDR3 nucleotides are TGCGCCAGCAGTCCCCCCCGACCCCCCTACGAGCAGTACTTC. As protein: CASSPPRPPYEQYF.

The CDR3 bases are TGCGCCAGCAGCCCAGGGACTAGCGTCACAGATACGCAGTATTTT. Its protein product is CASSPGTSVTDTQYF. V usage is TRBV5-1 and J usage is TRBJ2-3; 10 bases line up with TRBD2. Germline lookup yields CDR1 SGHRS and CDR2 YFSETQ. This CDR3 has 15 amino acids. Trimming removed 4 bases from V and 2 bases from J; junction bases left unmatched: 4.

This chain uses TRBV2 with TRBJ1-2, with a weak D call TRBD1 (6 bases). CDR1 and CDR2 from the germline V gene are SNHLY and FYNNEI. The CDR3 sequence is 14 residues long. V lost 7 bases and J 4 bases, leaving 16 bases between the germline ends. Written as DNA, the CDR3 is TGTGCCAGCATTCGAGGGGGAACTCGCTATGGCTACACCTTC. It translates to CASIRGGTRYGYTF. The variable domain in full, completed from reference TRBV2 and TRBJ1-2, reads EPEVTQTPSHQVTQMGQEVILRCVPISNHLYFYWYRQILGQKVEFLVSFYNNEISEKSEIFDDQFSVERPDGSNFTLKIRSTKLEDSAMYFCASIRGGTRYGYTFGSGTRLTVV.

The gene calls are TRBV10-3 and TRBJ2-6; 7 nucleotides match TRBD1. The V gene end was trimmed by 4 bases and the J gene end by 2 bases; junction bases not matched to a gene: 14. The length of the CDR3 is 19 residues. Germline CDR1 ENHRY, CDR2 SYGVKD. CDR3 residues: CAISGFLTGSGAGANVLTF. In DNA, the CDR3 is TGTGCCATCAGTGGCTTTTTGACAGGGTCCGGGGCTGGGGCCAACGTCCTGACTTTC.

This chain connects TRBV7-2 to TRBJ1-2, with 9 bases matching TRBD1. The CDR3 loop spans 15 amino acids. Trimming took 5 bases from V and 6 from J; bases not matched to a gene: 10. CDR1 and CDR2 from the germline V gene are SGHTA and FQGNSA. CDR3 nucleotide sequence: TGTGCCAGCAGCCCCCCGGGACAGGGAACCCATGGCTACACCTTC. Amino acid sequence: CASSPPGQGTHGYTF.

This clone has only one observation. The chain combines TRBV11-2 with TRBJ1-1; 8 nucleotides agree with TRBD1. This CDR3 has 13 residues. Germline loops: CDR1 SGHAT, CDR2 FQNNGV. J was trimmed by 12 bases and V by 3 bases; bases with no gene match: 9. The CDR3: CASSLRTGTGPFF. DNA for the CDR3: TGTGCCAGCAGCTTGAGGACAGGGACGGGCCCTTTCTTT.

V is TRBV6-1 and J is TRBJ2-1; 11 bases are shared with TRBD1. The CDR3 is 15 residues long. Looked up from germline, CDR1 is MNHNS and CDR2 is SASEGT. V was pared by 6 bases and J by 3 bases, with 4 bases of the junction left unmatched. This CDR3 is CASSGDRGIYNEQFF. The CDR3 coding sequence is TGTGCCAGCAGCGGGGACAGGGGGATCTACAATGAGCAGTTCTTC.

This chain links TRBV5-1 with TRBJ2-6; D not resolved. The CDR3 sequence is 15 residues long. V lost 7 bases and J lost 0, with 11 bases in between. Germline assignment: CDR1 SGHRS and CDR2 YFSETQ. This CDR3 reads CASRPLASGANVLTF. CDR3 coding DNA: TGCGCCAGCCGTCCGCTTGCCTCTGGGGCCAACGTCCTGACTTTC.

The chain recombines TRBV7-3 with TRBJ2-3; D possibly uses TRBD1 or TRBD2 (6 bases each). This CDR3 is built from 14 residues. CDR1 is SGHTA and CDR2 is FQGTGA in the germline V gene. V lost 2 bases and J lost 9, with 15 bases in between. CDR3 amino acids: CASSLDGGGGTQYF. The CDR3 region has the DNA TGTGCCAGCAGCTTAGACGGGGGCGGTGGGACGCAGTATTTT.